This is a list of T cell receptor beta chains from one sample in a study of regulatory T cells in long-lasting Graves disease. TCRdb re-derived calls from the multiplex PCR reads in MiXCR, one entry per CDR3 protein. The data show about 660,000 distinct CDR3 sequences, 30% seen once. Sequencing was performed on peripheral blood mononuclear cells (PBMCs), taken when the disease was refractory, from a patient treated with antithyroid drugs. The receptors derive from a female donor with Graves disease. Both conserved end residues are part of each CDR3. The D gene is left open where the match is weak. Some rows have no size entry. The others give once, few or many, or a class for an expanded clone.

clone size	V gene	D gene	J gene	CDR3 DNA	CDR3 protein
many	TRBV11-2	NA	TRBJ1-5	TGTGCCAGCAGCCAGGGACTATCTCAGCCCCAGCATTTT	CASSQGLSQPQHF
NA	TRBV7-9	NA	TRBJ1-2	TGTGCCAGCAGCCCCGACAGGAAAACCGACAATGGCTACACCTTC	CASSPDRKTDNGYTF
NA	TRBV6-1	NA	TRBJ2-3	TGTGCCAGCAGCCGGGGGTCTACTTTGGCCTCAGATACGCAGTATTTT	CASSRGSTLASDTQYF
few	TRBV19	NA	TRBJ2-5	TGTGCCAGTAGTATACGGGCCTTCCAAGAGACCCAGTACTTC	CASSIRAFQETQYF
NA	TRBV20-1	TRBD1	TRBJ2-7	TGCAGTGCTAAGACCAAACAGGGGGTTGTCTACGAGCAGTACTTC	CSAKTKQGVVYEQYF
few	TRBV18	NA	TRBJ2-5	TGTGCCAGCTCACCACGACTGTCTGGACAAGAGACCCAGTACTTC	CASSPRLSGQETQYF
NA	TRBV18	TRBD1	TRBJ2-7	TGTGCCAGCTCACCAGCAACAGGGGGACCGAGCGGGCAGTACTTC	CASSPATGGPSGQYF
NA	TRBV6-9	NA	TRBJ1-2	TGTGCCAGCAGTTACACCCGGGGTATCGGAGGCGGCTACACCTTC	CASSYTRGIGGGYTF
NA	TRBV9	NA	TRBJ2-2	TGTGCCAGCAGCGCACAGGACACCGGGGAGCTGTTTTTT	CASSAQDTGELFF
NA	TRBV7-9	NA	TRBJ2-4	TGTGCCAGCAGGGACGGAAGGGGCAAAAACATTCAGTACTTC	CASRDGRGKNIQYF
many	TRBV12-3/TRBV12-4	NA	TRBJ1-5	TGTGCCAGCAGGCTTGGACCGATGCCCCAGCATTTT	CASRLGPMPQHF